This is a list of T cell receptor beta chains from one sample in a study of cytomegalovirus exposure and HLA in healthy donors. Data came from immunoSEQ multiplex PCR; TCRdb stores just in-frame clones and leaves some out. The data show some 100,000 clones, about 82% seen once. Material: PBMCs. These receptors were taken from a man aged 18 to 35 in good health and CMV-seronegative. Each CDR3 is given with its conserved first and last residue. A D gene is named only where the DNA matches it firmly. Clone size is not always given. Where it is, it says once, few, many or a class for expanded clones.

size: -; V: TRBV30; D: TRBD1; J: TRBJ2-5; DNA: TGTGCCTGGAGTCAAGGGGACAGGGACCAAGAGACCCAGTACTTC; CDR3: CAWSQGDRDQETQYF
size: -; V: TRBV7-8; D: TRBD2; J: TRBJ2-7; DNA: TGTGCCAGCAGCTTAAGAAGCGGGGGAAACTACGAGCAGTACTTC; CDR3: CASSLRSGGNYEQYF
size: -; V: TRBV2; D: -; J: TRBJ2-2; DNA: TGTGCCAGCAGTGGTTGGGGGCACAACACCGGGGAGCTGTTTTTT; CDR3: CASSGWGHNTGELFF
size: -; V: TRBV18; D: -; J: TRBJ2-2; DNA: TGTGCCAGCTCACCTGGGACACTGAACACCGGGGAGCTGTTTTTT; CDR3: CASSPGTLNTGELFF
size: -; V: TRBV4-1; D: TRBD1; J: TRBJ1-2; DNA: TGCGCCAGCAGCCTGGACAGGGTGTCGGCGGGCTACACCTTC; CDR3: CASSLDRVSAGYTF
size: -; V: TRBV4-2; D: TRBD1; J: TRBJ1-1; DNA: TGTGCCAGCAGCCAACCGGACAGGGGGAAATCAATCACTGAAGCTTTCTTT; CDR3: CASSQPDRGKSITEAFF
size: -; V: TRBV19; D: -; J: TRBJ1-1; DNA: TGTGCCAGTAGTCCCGTAAATAGCATGAACACTGAAGCTTTCTTT; CDR3: CASSPVNSMNTEAFF
size: -; V: TRBV7-8; D: -; J: TRBJ2-1; DNA: TGTGCCAGCAGCTTATCCGGCAGGCTCACCTACAATGAGCAGTTCTTC; CDR3: CASSLSGRLTYNEQFF
size: -; V: TRBV7-9; D: TRBD2; J: TRBJ2-1; DNA: TGTGCCAGCAGCAAAGGACTAGCGGGAGTGAATGAGCAGTTCTTC; CDR3: CASSKGLAGVNEQFF
size: -; V: TRBV6-5; D: -; J: TRBJ2-1; DNA: TGTGCCAGCAAGGGGCGGACCAGGGCTGTCAATGAGCAGTTCTTC; CDR3: CASKGRTRAVNEQFF
size: once; V: TRBV18; D: -; J: TRBJ1-2; DNA: TGTGCCGGCGAGGCACAGACAGGCGGTGCCTATGGCTACACCTTC; CDR3: CAGEAQTGGAYGYTF
size: -; V: TRBV7-2; D: -; J: TRBJ1-5; DNA: TGTGCCAGCAGCTTTTTAGAAACCCAGCCCCAGCATTTT; CDR3: CASSFLETQPQHF
size: -; V: TRBV19; D: TRBD2; J: TRBJ2-2; DNA: TGTGCCAGTAAAGTGGCGGGAGTGGAAACCGGGGAGCTGTTTTTT; CDR3: CASKVAGVETGELFF
size: -; V: TRBV19; D: -; J: TRBJ1-2; DNA: TGTGCCAGTAGTATTTATCCAGGTGAGACCTATGGCTACACCTTC; CDR3: CASSIYPGETYGYTF
size: -; V: TRBV9; D: -; J: TRBJ1-3; DNA: TGTGCCAGCAGCGTAGAAGGGGTGGGAAACACCATATATTTT; CDR3: CASSVEGVGNTIYF
size: -; V: TRBV5-1; D: -; J: TRBJ1-5; DNA: TGCGCCAGCAGCTTGACAGGATATAGCAATCAGCCCCAGCATTTT; CDR3: CASSLTGYSNQPQHF
size: -; V: TRBV2; D: -; J: TRBJ1-2; DNA: TGTGCCAGCAGCCTCCGGATGACAGGATCCGCATTTTCGGGTGGCTACACCTTC; CDR3: CASSLRMTGSAFSGGYTF
size: -; V: TRBV5-4; D: TRBD1; J: TRBJ2-2; DNA: TGTGCCAGCAGCCAACCCGGACAGGGCAACACCGGGGAGCTGTTTTTT; CDR3: CASSQPGQGNTGELFF
size: -; V: TRBV11-1; D: -; J: TRBJ2-7; DNA: TGTGCCAGCAGCTTCGGCGGGGCGGCCGAGCAGTACTTC; CDR3: CASSFGGAAEQYF
size: -; V: TRBV13; D: TRBD1; J: TRBJ1-1; DNA: TGTGCCAGCAGCCCCCGGACAGGGGACACTGAAGCTTTCTTT; CDR3: CASSPRTGDTEAFF
size: -; V: TRBV10-3; D: -; J: TRBJ1-2; DNA: TGTGCCATCAGTGAGCCGCTGGCAGGGGCAAACTATGGCTACACCTTC; CDR3: CAISEPLAGANYGYTF
size: -; V: TRBV7-6; D: TRBD2; J: TRBJ2-7; DNA: TGTGCCAGCAGCTTGCGACTAGCGGAGCCCTACGAGCAGTACTTC; CDR3: CASSLRLAEPYEQYF
size: -; V: TRBV7-6; D: -; J: TRBJ1-3; DNA: TGTGCCAGCAGCTCCGGGGTAGGGCCGGGAAACACCATATATTTT; CDR3: CASSSGVGPGNTIYF
size: -; V: TRBV18; D: TRBD1; J: TRBJ2-7; DNA: TGTGCCAGCTCACGCGACAGGGCCGCTACCTACGAGCAGTACTTC; CDR3: CASSRDRAATYEQYF
size: medium-sized; V: TRBV5-1; D: TRBD1; J: TRBJ1-6; DNA: TGCGCCAGCAGCCTTTCACAGGGGGTCCCAAGCTCCTATAATTCACCCCTCCACTTT; CDR3: CASSLSQGVPSSYNSPLHF
size: -; V: TRBV27; D: TRBD1; J: TRBJ1-2; DNA: TGTGCCAGCAGTCCATCCGGGACAGGGGGACCCTATGGCTACACCTTC; CDR3: CASSPSGTGGPYGYTF
size: -; V: TRBV27; D: TRBD2; J: TRBJ2-1; DNA: TGTGCCAGCAGTTTACGGGGTCTAGCGGGAGGGGGGACCTACAATGAGCAGTTCTTC; CDR3: CASSLRGLAGGGTYNEQFF
size: -; V: TRBV7-8; D: -; J: TRBJ2-1; DNA: TGTGCCAGCAGCTTACAGGGGATCAACGGTGAGCAGTTCTTC; CDR3: CASSLQGINGEQFF
size: few; V: TRBV15; D: -; J: TRBJ2-3; DNA: TGTGCCACCAGCAGTAGAGATACGCAGTATTTT; CDR3: CATSSRDTQYF
size: few; V: TRBV7-9; D: -; J: TRBJ1-1; DNA: TGTGCCAGCAGCGGAGCCCGACAGTCCGTAGACACTGAAGCTTTCTTT; CDR3: CASSGARQSVDTEAFF
size: -; V: TRBV15; D: -; J: TRBJ1-3; DNA: TGTGCCACCAGCAGAGTCGCAGACTCTGGAAACACCATATATTTT; CDR3: CATSRVADSGNTIYF
size: -; V: TRBV7-8; D: -; J: TRBJ2-3; DNA: TGTGCCAGCAGCTTAGGTATGACAGATACGCAGTATTTT; CDR3: CASSLGMTDTQYF
size: -; V: TRBV30; D: -; J: TRBJ1-1; DNA: TGTGCCTGGAGTAGGGGCGTTGTTGGCACTGAAGCTTTCTTT; CDR3: CAWSRGVVGTEAFF
size: -; V: TRBV4-1; D: -; J: TRBJ1-1; DNA: TGCGCCAGCAGTCCCGGGAATCCGAACACTGAAGCTTTCTTT; CDR3: CASSPGNPNTEAFF
size: -; V: TRBV29-1; D: TRBD2; J: TRBJ2-1; DNA: TGCAGCGTTCCTGATCTAGCGGGAGGGGACAATGAGCAGTTCTTC; CDR3: CSVPDLAGGDNEQFF
size: once; V: TRBV7-2; D: TRBD2; J: TRBJ2-7; DNA: TGTGCCAGCAGCTCGCCGACTAGCGGAGTCTACGAGCAGTACTTC; CDR3: CASSSPTSGVYEQYF
size: -; V: TRBV7-9; D: -; J: TRBJ2-5; DNA: TGTGCCAGCAGCCCGGGGTGGGAGACCCAGTACTTC; CDR3: CASSPGWETQYF
size: -; V: TRBV7-2; D: TRBD1; J: TRBJ2-7; DNA: TGTGCCAGCAGCAGAGAGACAGGGGACTACGAGCAGTACTTC; CDR3: CASSRETGDYEQYF
size: -; V: TRBV5-6; D: TRBD1; J: TRBJ1-6; DNA: TGTGCCAGCAGCATGGGACAGGTTCCCTCACCCCTCCACTTT; CDR3: CASSMGQVPSPLHF
size: -; V: TRBV5-1; D: TRBD1; J: TRBJ1-5; DNA: TGCGCCAGCGACCTGACAGGGGGAGAGGGGTGGTGTTGTGGCAATCAGCCCCAGCATTTT; CDR3: CASDLTGGEGWCCGNQPQHF
size: -; V: TRBV10-3; D: -; J: TRBJ1-5; DNA: TGTGCCATCAGTGTGCAGAGCAATCAGCCCCAGCATTTT; CDR3: CAISVQSNQPQHF
size: -; V: TRBV29-1; D: -; J: TRBJ2-1; DNA: TGCAGCGTTGTGGAGGTGCGGGACAATGAGCAGTTCTTC; CDR3: CSVVEVRDNEQFF
size: -; V: TRBV2; D: -; J: TRBJ2-1; DNA: TGTGCCAGCAGGGAACAGGGAAGTGAGCAGTTCTTC; CDR3: CASREQGSEQFF
size: -; V: TRBV29-1; D: -; J: TRBJ2-1; DNA: TGCAGCGTGGCCCAACAGGGTCAGGGTGAGCAGTTCTTC; CDR3: CSVAQQGQGEQFF
size: -; V: TRBV13; D: -; J: TRBJ2-5; DNA: TGTGCCAGCAGCTCGGCGACAGTCCCGGGGACCCAGTACTTC; CDR3: CASSSATVPGTQYF
size: -; V: TRBV7-9; D: -; J: TRBJ2-2; DNA: TGTGCCAGCAGCCCTGCGGGCAGGGGCCCAACGCCCGGGGAGCTGTTTTTT; CDR3: CASSPAGRGPTPGELFF
size: -; V: TRBV10-3; D: TRBD2; J: TRBJ2-1; DNA: TGTGCCACCAAAAGCTCTAGCGGGAGTAACTACAATGAGCAGTTCTTC; CDR3: CATKSSSGSNYNEQFF
size: -; V: TRBV6-1; D: -; J: TRBJ2-5; DNA: TGTGCCAGCAGTGAAGGGACAGTATTAGAGACCCAGTACTTC; CDR3: CASSEGTVLETQYF
size: -; V: TRBV27; D: TRBD1; J: TRBJ1-1; DNA: TGTGCCAGCAGTTTAGCAGGGGGCAACACTGAAGCTTTCTTT; CDR3: CASSLAGGNTEAFF
size: -; V: TRBV21-1; D: -; J: TRBJ1-1; DNA: TGTGCCAGCAGATCTGGGACAGGGACCACTGAAGCTTTCTTT; CDR3: CASRSGTGTTEAFF
size: -; V: TRBV5-4; D: TRBD2; J: TRBJ2-1; DNA: TGTGCCAGCACCTACTTTACGGGGGGGGATGAGCAGTTCTTC; CDR3: CASTYFTGGDEQFF
size: -; V: TRBV18; D: TRBD2; J: TRBJ2-4; DNA: TGTGCCAGCTCCGGGGGGGACCAACCAAACATTCAGTACTTC; CDR3: CASSGGDQPNIQYF
size: -; V: TRBV6-6; D: -; J: TRBJ2-5; DNA: TGTGCCAGCAGTGGGGACTTCCAGGCACAGACCCAGTACTTC; CDR3: CASSGDFQAQTQYF
size: -; V: TRBV30; D: -; J: TRBJ1-5; DNA: TGTGCCTGGAGTACAGCAACAGTCGCATACAATCAGCCCCAGCATTTT; CDR3: CAWSTATVAYNQPQHF
size: -; V: TRBV30; D: -; J: TRBJ2-7; DNA: TGTGCCTACCAAACATTAGACAGGATTGCGTACGAGCAGTACTTC; CDR3: CAYQTLDRIAYEQYF
size: few; V: TRBV7-8; D: -; J: TRBJ1-2; DNA: TGTGCCAGCAGCAGGGAGTTTGACTATGGCTACACCTTC; CDR3: CASSREFDYGYTF
size: -; V: TRBV29-1; D: -; J: TRBJ1-2; DNA: TGCAGCGTCGATCTACGGGGGGGGACAAGCTATGGCTACACCTTC; CDR3: CSVDLRGGTSYGYTF
size: -; V: TRBV4-1; D: TRBD1; J: TRBJ1-5; DNA: TGCGCCAGCAGCCAAGCCCTGGGACAGGACCGAGCGGGTGGCAATCAGCCCCAGCATTTT; CDR3: CASSQALGQDRAGGNQPQHF
size: -; V: TRBV4-1; D: TRBD2; J: TRBJ2-3; DNA: TGCGCCAGCAGCCAAGTCCGGGGGGGCCGGGATACGCAGTATTTT; CDR3: CASSQVRGGRDTQYF
size: -; V: TRBV11-2; D: -; J: TRBJ1-2; DNA: TGTGCCAGCAGCTTAGATAGGGGGACTGGCTACACCTTC; CDR3: CASSLDRGTGYTF